At least ten counts were recorded for the clone carrying this TCR beta chain. TCR beta cDNA was reverse-transcribed from 500 to 550 ng of total RNA. The reaction used a constant-region primer and ProtoScript II reverse transcriptase. What produced the TCR beta libraries was three nested multiplex PCR rounds using slightly modified ARM-PCR. For 10 cycles apiece, the opening two PCR rounds ran with TRBV1-TRBV30 forward primers and a C-beta reverse primer. TCRdb re-derived calls from the multiplex PCR reads in MiXCR, one entry per CDR3 protein. This table has some 180,000 distinct CDR3 sequences, around 85% appearing once. Germline V gene data show CDR1 as SQVTM and CDR2 as ANQGSEA. Trimming removed 1 base from V and 9 bases from J; junction bases left unmatched: 8. This CDR3 region has 14 residues. These data originate in a study of tumor-infiltrating lymphocytes in primary liver carcinoma. Whole-study context: Tumors were stage T1-T3 N0M0, about 4 to 11 cm across.

Bulk tissue was left unsorted, and RNA and DNA were co-extracted from 20-30 mg of it. J is TRBJ2-1 and V is TRBV29-1; TRBD1 matches 8 bases. What was sequenced was tumor tissue from primary liver carcinoma. This TCR was sampled from a man in his forties or fifties with primary liver carcinoma and hepatitis B virus infection. The CDR3 spells CSVEVMQGASEQFF. For the CDR3, the DNA is TGCAGCGTTGAAGTGATGCAGGGGGCGAGTGAGCAGTTCTTC.